This T cell receptor beta chain was recorded in a study of T cells in Graves' hyperthyroidism and ophthalmopathy. Amplified regions were TCR beta CDR3 sequences from RNA transcripts. The TCR CDR3 first-round RT-PCR relied on the HTBI primer set. TCRdb independently ran MiXCR on the multiplex PCR reads; one entry per CDR3 protein. The top ten clones hold around two thirds of a sample with hundreds of thousands of distinct CDR3 sequences, roughly 20% of them seen once. The CDR3 extends over 13 amino acids. Trimming pared 9 bases from V and 1 base from J, leaving 12 bases between. CDR1 and CDR2 from the germline V gene are SNHLY and FYNNEI. This clonotype was observed many times.

The receptor was isolated from a man aged 25-45 years with Graves' ophthalmopathy. J is TRBJ1-1 and V is TRBV2; perhaps TRBD1 as D (6 bases). The specimen was blood. CDR3 bases: TGTGCCAGTATAGGGGGTTGGAACACTGAAGCTTTCTTT. Amino acid sequence: CASIGGWNTEAFF. The variable domain in full, with the rest retrieved from reference TRBV2 and TRBJ1-1, is EPEVTQTPSHQVTQMGQEVILRCVPISNHLYFYWYRQILGQKVEFLVSFYNNEISEKSEIFDDQFSVERPDGSNFTLKIRSTKLEDSAMYFCASIGGWNTEAFFGQGTRLTVV.